Listed below are T cell receptor beta chains from one sample, sequenced in a study of T cell changes during pregnancy in multiple sclerosis. Clones were read by immunoSEQ multiplex PCR, and TCRdb kept only the in-frame ones, dropping some. The sample lists around 86,000 clones; approximately 92% were seen once. The source was peripheral blood, collected in the first trimester of pregnancy. The receptors shown here come from a female donor with multiple sclerosis, enrolled in a pregnancy study. Both conserved end residues are part of each CDR3. The D gene is left open where the match is weak. Some rows have no size entry. The others give once, few or many, or a class for an expanded clone.

V: TRBV18
D: .
size: .
J: TRBJ1-1
DNA: TGTGCCAGCTCACCACCATCGGGAGGGGGAATGAACACTGAAGCTTTCTTT
CDR3: CASSPPSGGGMNTEAFF

V: TRBV2
D: TRBD2
size: .
J: TRBJ2-3
DNA: TGTGCCACCCCGAGAGGACTAGCGGGGTCAAATACGCAGTATTTT
CDR3: CATPRGLAGSNTQYF

V: TRBV30
D: .
size: .
J: TRBJ2-1
DNA: TGTGCCTGGAGCGGTGCGGGGTCCGAGCAGTTCTTC
CDR3: CAWSGAGSEQFF

V: TRBV5-1
D: TRBD2
size: .
J: TRBJ2-1
DNA: TGCGCCAGCAGCTCCGGGACTAGCGGATACAATGAGCAGTTCTTC
CDR3: CASSSGTSGYNEQFF

V: TRBV9
D: TRBD2
size: .
J: TRBJ2-1
DNA: TGTGCCAGCAGCGTAGAGGGCGGGGGGAACAATGAGCAGTTCTTC
CDR3: CASSVEGGGNNEQFF

V: TRBV2
D: .
size: .
J: TRBJ2-7
DNA: TGTGCCACCGCGGGGTCCTACGAGCAGTACTTC
CDR3: CATAGSYEQYF

V: TRBV4-1
D: TRBD2
size: .
J: TRBJ2-5
DNA: TGCGCCAGCAGCCAAGGCCGGGGGGGCAGGGAGACCCAGTACTTC
CDR3: CASSQGRGGRETQYF

V: TRBV11-3
D: .
size: .
J: TRBJ2-2
DNA: TGTGCCAGCAGCTGGGGCCTAGCGACCGGGGAGCTGTTTTTT
CDR3: CASSWGLATGELFF

V: TRBV2
D: TRBD2
size: .
J: TRBJ2-5
DNA: TGTGCCAGCCGGACTAGCGGCCAAGAGACCCAGTACTTC
CDR3: CASRTSGQETQYF

V: TRBV19
D: .
size: .
J: TRBJ1-4
DNA: TGTGCCAGTAGTTTAAGCCGCTCTAATGAAAAACTGTTTTTT
CDR3: CASSLSRSNEKLFF

V: TRBV7-2
D: TRBD1
size: .
J: TRBJ1-5
DNA: TGTGCCAGCAGCTCGGACAGGGGGGCAGGTCAGCCCCAGCATTTT
CDR3: CASSSDRGAGQPQHF

V: TRBV10-3
D: .
size: .
J: TRBJ2-6
DNA: TGTGCCATCAGTGAGGCAGGCAGCTCTGGGGCCAACGTCCTGACTTTC
CDR3: CAISEAGSSGANVLTF

V: TRBV6-5
D: TRBD1
size: .
J: TRBJ1-1
DNA: TGTGCCAGCAGGTCGGTAGGGACAGGGGCCTCTGGGGCTTTCTTT
CDR3: CASRSVGTGASGAFF

V: TRBV27
D: .
size: .
J: TRBJ1-1
DNA: TGTGCCAGCAGTCTCACCCCCCTAATATTGAACACTGAAGCTTTCTTT
CDR3: CASSLTPLILNTEAFF

V: TRBV7-3
D: .
size: .
J: TRBJ2-1
DNA: TGTGCCAGCAGCTTAACCGCGACGGGAGTCTACAATGAGCAGTTCTTC
CDR3: CASSLTATGVYNEQFF

V: TRBV9
D: .
size: .
J: TRBJ1-1
DNA: TGTGCCAGCAGCCCCTGGACTGCAGTGGACACTGAAGCTTTCTTT
CDR3: CASSPWTAVDTEAFF

V: TRBV5-1
D: .
size: .
J: TRBJ2-1
DNA: TGCGCCAGCTTCAACATCTACAATGAGCAGTTCTTC
CDR3: CASFNIYNEQFF

V: TRBV27
D: TRBD1
size: .
J: TRBJ1-1
DNA: TGTGCCAGCAGGGACAGGGTACTGGCTGACACTGAAGCTTTCTTT
CDR3: CASRDRVLADTEAFF

V: TRBV5-1
D: TRBD2
size: once
J: TRBJ2-5
DNA: TGCGCCAGCAGCTTGTTCCCGACTAGCGGACAAGAGACCCAGTACTTC
CDR3: CASSLFPTSGQETQYF

V: TRBV7-9
D: TRBD1
size: .
J: TRBJ2-1
DNA: TGTGCCAGCAGCTCCAGCATCCGACAGGGGACCCTAAATGAGCAGTTCTTC
CDR3: CASSSSIRQGTLNEQFF

V: TRBV20-1
D: .
size: .
J: TRBJ2-7
DNA: TGCAGTGCTAGTATCTACGAGCAGTACTTC
CDR3: CSASIYEQYF

V: TRBV27
D: .
size: .
J: TRBJ1-5
DNA: TGTGCCAGCAGTTTATCGACCCTTACAACGGTGCAGGGTGGCCCCAATCAGCCCCAGCATTTT
CDR3: CASSLSTLTTVQGGPNQPQHF

V: TRBV7-3
D: TRBD2
size: .
J: TRBJ2-3
DNA: TGTGCCAGCAGCTTCCGTCCGGGGGGGACCTTCACAGATACGCAGTATTTT
CDR3: CASSFRPGGTFTDTQYF

V: TRBV5-1
D: .
size: .
J: TRBJ2-3
DNA: TGCGCCAGCAGCCGCGGTGGGGCGACTAGCACAGATACGCAGTATTTT
CDR3: CASSRGGATSTDTQYF

V: TRBV30
D: TRBD2
size: few
J: TRBJ2-1
DNA: TGTGCCTGGAGAACTAGCGGGAGGCGGCAGTTCTTC
CDR3: CAWRTSGRRQFF

V: TRBV7-3
D: TRBD2
size: .
J: TRBJ2-3
DNA: TGTGCCAGCAGCTTAAATCCTGGACTAGCGGGGGATACGCAGTATTTT
CDR3: CASSLNPGLAGDTQYF

V: TRBV27
D: .
size: .
J: TRBJ2-1
DNA: TGTGCCAGCAGTACCATCGGGACTCATCCCAGCTCCTACAATGAGCAGTTCTTC
CDR3: CASSTIGTHPSSYNEQFF

V: TRBV27
D: .
size: .
J: TRBJ1-6
DNA: TGTGCCAGCAGTGCGACAAGGATAGCGAGCTCCTATAATTCACCCCTCCACTTT
CDR3: CASSATRIASSYNSPLHF

V: TRBV28
D: TRBD1
size: .
J: TRBJ1-2
DNA: TGTGCCAGCAGCCCGGGGACAGGGGTATTGCCGCGCGGCTACACCTTC
CDR3: CASSPGTGVLPRGYTF

V: TRBV11-2
D: .
size: .
J: TRBJ1-4
DNA: TGTGCCAGCAGCTTCGACCTCAGGGGTGAAAAACTGTTTTTT
CDR3: CASSFDLRGEKLFF

V: TRBV6-5
D: TRBD2
size: .
J: TRBJ2-1
DNA: TGTGCCAGCAGTTACTCGGCTAGCGGGATCGATGAGCAGTTCTTC
CDR3: CASSYSASGIDEQFF

V: TRBV6-6
D: .
size: .
J: TRBJ1-1
DNA: TGTGCCAGCAGTTCGGGCAGGTCGCTACAGGGCACTGAAGCTTTCTTT
CDR3: CASSSGRSLQGTEAFF

V: TRBV27
D: .
size: few
J: TRBJ1-2
DNA: TGTGCCAGCAGCCCTACTAACTATGGCTACACCTTC
CDR3: CASSPTNYGYTF

V: TRBV10-3
D: TRBD2
size: .
J: TRBJ2-1
DNA: TGTGCCATCAGTGAAGCCTCAGCGGGAGTCGATGAGCAGTTCTTC
CDR3: CAISEASAGVDEQFF

V: TRBV9
D: .
size: .
J: TRBJ1-1
DNA: TGTGCCAGCAGCGTAAGTTCAGGCATGAACACTGAAGCTTTCTTT
CDR3: CASSVSSGMNTEAFF

V: TRBV10-1
D: TRBD2
size: .
J: TRBJ2-4
DNA: TGCGCCAGCAGCCCTAGCGGACTAGCCAAAAACATTCAGTACTTC
CDR3: CASSPSGLAKNIQYF

V: TRBV7-9
D: TRBD2
size: .
J: TRBJ2-7
DNA: TGTGCCAGCAGCTTAGATACTAGCGGTGCCTACGAGCAGTACTTC
CDR3: CASSLDTSGAYEQYF

V: TRBV30
D: .
size: .
J: TRBJ1-2
DNA: TGTGCCTGGAGTGCGGGTATCTATGGCTACACCTTC
CDR3: CAWSAGIYGYTF

V: TRBV6-4
D: TRBD2
size: .
J: TRBJ2-1
DNA: TGTGCCAGCAGTCCCGGGACTAGCGGGACCAATGAGCAGTTCTTC
CDR3: CASSPGTSGTNEQFF

V: TRBV5-1
D: .
size: few
J: TRBJ1-4
DNA: TGCGCCAGCAGCTCAGGGTCGGTGGGAGAAAAACTGTTTTTT
CDR3: CASSSGSVGEKLFF

V: TRBV19
D: .
size: once
J: TRBJ2-1
DNA: TGTGCCAGTAGTATGGGGGGTGGGGACAATGAGCAGTTCTTC
CDR3: CASSMGGGDNEQFF

V: TRBV29-1
D: .
size: few
J: TRBJ1-1
DNA: TGCAGCGTTGCGAGTGGGAGGGACACTGAAGCTTTCTTT
CDR3: CSVASGRDTEAFF

V: TRBV5-5
D: .
size: .
J: TRBJ2-1
DNA: TGTGCCAGCAGCTTGCCCTCAATTTTAGAACAGTTCTTC
CDR3: CASSLPSILEQFF

V: TRBV11-2
D: TRBD2
size: .
J: TRBJ2-7
DNA: TGTGCCAGCAGCTTAGGCGGGGGGGGTTACGAGCAGTACTTC
CDR3: CASSLGGGGYEQYF

V: TRBV7-8
D: TRBD2
size: .
J: TRBJ2-7
DNA: TGTGCCAGCAGCTTAGCGCTTGGTAGCGGGGATTACTACGAGCAGTACTTC
CDR3: CASSLALGSGDYYEQYF

V: TRBV28
D: TRBD1
size: .
J: TRBJ1-5
DNA: TGTGCCAGCAGTGGGGGGACAGAATATAGCAATCAGCCCCAGCATTTT
CDR3: CASSGGTEYSNQPQHF

V: TRBV7-9
D: .
size: .
J: TRBJ1-4
DNA: TGTGCCAGCAGCTTAGCGCTATCCATTAATGAAAAACTGTTTTTT
CDR3: CASSLALSINEKLFF

V: TRBV4-2
D: .
size: once
J: TRBJ1-6
DNA: TGTGCCAGCAGCCAAGATAGGTCCGCCAGGGCGGCTTCACCCCTCCACTTT
CDR3: CASSQDRSARAASPLHF

V: TRBV6-6
D: .
size: .
J: TRBJ1-5
DNA: TGTGCCAGCAGTTACTCGAATTTGTTGGAGCAGCCCCAGCATTTT
CDR3: CASSYSNLLEQPQHF

V: TRBV5-6
D: .
size: .
J: TRBJ2-7
DNA: TGTGCCAGCAGCGAAGACAGGATTCCCTACGAGCAGTACTTC
CDR3: CASSEDRIPYEQYF

V: TRBV30
D: TRBD2
size: .
J: TRBJ2-7
DNA: TGTGCCTCTACAGGACTAGCGGGCCTCTCCTACGAGCAGTACTTC
CDR3: CASTGLAGLSYEQYF

V: TRBV7-2
D: .
size: .
J: TRBJ1-1
DNA: TGTGCCAGCAGCTCCCTTCCAGGCACTGAAGCTTTCTTT
CDR3: CASSSLPGTEAFF

V: TRBV6-1
D: .
size: .
J: TRBJ2-7
DNA: TGTGCCAGCAGTGATTTTAGCCAGGGCCCCTACGAGCAGTACTTC
CDR3: CASSDFSQGPYEQYF